Shown below are 25 T cell receptor beta chains from a single sample sequenced in a study of cytomegalovirus exposure and HLA in healthy donors. Use of 60 Vbeta and 13 Jbeta primers characterized the PCR. Sequencing used immunoSEQ multiplex PCR; TCRdb keeps in-frame clones, though not all of them. This sample carries about 140,000 clones, roughly 66% of them seen once, and the ten largest clones take 5.5% to 7.5%. Sequenced: PBMCs. The receptors come from a woman aged 55-70 years in good health and CMV-seronegative.

To note about this clone: The sample contains more than one DNA sequence encoding this CDR3. V gene TRBV11-1 combines with J gene TRBJ2-1, with D possibly being TRBD1 (6 bases). Per the germline V gene, CDR1 is SGHAT and CDR2 is FQDESV (reference sequence). The germline V and J ends were trimmed by 6 bases and 5 bases, with 11 bases remaining between them. This CDR3 has 13 amino acids. The CDR3 sequence is CASSLDRNNEQFF. In nucleotides, the CDR3 is TGTGCCAGCAGTCTTGACAGGAACAATGAGCAGTTCTTC.

The V call is TRBV7-3, the J call TRBJ2-1; a possible D gene is TRBD2 (6 bases). Trimming removed 3 bases from V and 6 bases from J, with 15 bases in between. Looked up from germline, CDR1 is SGHTA and CDR2 is FQGTGA. The CDR3 consists of 15 residues. The DNA for the CDR3 is TGTGCCAGCAGCTTGGGACTCCCCCTTCGCAATGAGCAGTTCTTC. It translates to CASSLGLPLRNEQFF.

This clone was seen just once. The CDR3 reads CASSIQRRLAGGSTGELFF. The DNA for the CDR3 is TGTGCCAGTAGTATCCAAAGGCGACTAGCGGGAGGGTCGACCGGGGAGCTGTTTTTT. The chain is built from TRBV19 and TRBJ2-2, with TRBD2 matching 14 bases. Germline CDR1 is LNHDA and CDR2 is SQIVND (reference sequence). Trimming at V came to 3 bases and at J to 5 bases, leaving 11 bases not matched to a gene. The CDR3 sequence is 19 residues long.

CDR3 in DNA: TGTGCCAGCAGCTCCGGACAGATCTCTGGAAACACCATATATTTT. It yields the protein CASSSGQISGNTIYF. The gene calls are TRBV7-2 and TRBJ1-3; TRBD1 might be the D (6 bases). Trimming shortened V by 4 bases and J by 0 bases, and 10 bases separated the two germline ends. The CDR3 contains 15 residues. Germline loops: CDR1 SGHTA, CDR2 FQGNSA.

This chain connects TRBV15 to TRBJ2-1; TRBD2 matches 11 bases. The CDR3 has 13 residues. From germline, CDR1 is LNHNV and CDR2 YYDKDF (reference sequence). V lost 5 bases, J lost 12 bases, and 6 bases stayed unmatched. The CDR3 is CATSVAGGNWQFF. In DNA, the CDR3 is TGTGCCACCAGCGTAGCGGGGGGGAACTGGCAGTTCTTC. Full variable domain (outside the CDR3, taken from reference TRBV15 and TRBJ2-1): DAMVIQNPRYQVTQFGKPVTLSCSQTLNHNVMYWYQQKSSQAPKLLFHYYDKDFNNEADTPDNFQSRRPNTSFCFLDIRSPGLGDTAMYLCATSVAGGNWQFFGPGTRLTVL.

V gene TRBV7-8 combines with J gene TRBJ2-7; 8 bases align to TRBD2. Looked up from germline, CDR1 is SGHVS and CDR2 is FQNEAQ. There are 14 residues in the CDR3. With V trimmed by 1 base and J by 6 bases, 5 bases remained unmatched. CDR3 coding DNA: TGTGCCAGCAGCTTAGGGGGACTAGTTTTCGAGCAGTACTTC. It translates to CASSLGGLVFEQYF.

The V and J genes are TRBV25-1 and TRBJ1-5; D gene unclear. CDR1 MGHDK and CDR2 SYGVNS come from the germline V gene. The CDR3 sequence is 13 residues long. Trimming cost V 3 bases and J 2 bases, with 5 bases left between them. The CDR3 region has the DNA TGTGCCAGCAGTGACAGTGGCAATCAGCCCCAGCATTTT. Protein: CASSDSGNQPQHF.

V is TRBV10-3 and J is TRBJ2-1; possibly TRBD2 for D (6 bases). This CDR3 comprises 14 residues. Germline CDR1 is ENHRY and CDR2 is SYGVKD. With 4 bases removed from V and 5 bases from J, the gap between germline ends came to 12 bases. CDR3 sequence reads: CAISGGMVNNEQFF. CDR3 bases: TGTGCCATCAGTGGCGGGATGGTGAACAATGAGCAGTTCTTC.

The chain employs TRBV4-3 and TRBJ2-7; TRBD1 matches 10 bases. V shed 7 bases and J 6 bases; nucleotides not matched to a gene: 9. Germline V gives CDR1 LGHNA, CDR2 YSLEER. This CDR3 comprises 14 residues. CDR3 coding DNA: TGCGCCAGCAACCACTGGGACAGGGGAGCCGAGCAGTACTTC. This codes for CASNHWDRGAEQYF.

The chain combines TRBV7-6 with TRBJ2-7, with 7 bases that match TRBD1. In germline, CDR1 is SGHVS, CDR2 FNYEAQ. The V and J ends lost 4 bases and 5 bases, in that order; junction bases with no gene match: 8. The CDR3 length is 14 residues. CDR3 loop: CASSSIQGSHEQYF. CDR3 sequence (DNA): TGTGCCAGCAGCTCCATACAGGGGTCCCACGAGCAGTACTTC.

This clone was seen once. The V call is TRBV5-1, the J call TRBJ2-3, with D possibly being TRBD2 (5 bases). V was clipped by 0 bases and J by 0 bases, with 8 bases between them. The CDR3 extends over 15 amino acids. Germline loops: CDR1 SGHRS, CDR2 YFSETQ. The CDR3 sequence is CASSLAGKSTDTQYF. The CDR3 region has the DNA TGCGCCAGCAGCTTGGCCGGGAAGAGCACAGATACGCAGTATTTT.

The chain uses TRBV21-1 and TRBJ1-1; the table's D call, TRBD1, was not checked against the DNA. TRBV21-1 is recorded as a pseudogene. This CDR3 is 15 amino acids long. The CDR3 reads CASSKVGALGTEAFF. Written as DNA, the CDR3 is TGTGCCAGCAGCAAAGTAGGGGCCTTGGGCACTGAAGCTTTCTTT.

The rearrangement joins TRBV7-9 to TRBJ2-7; 7 bases fit TRBD1. From germline, CDR1 is SEHNR and CDR2 FQNEAQ (reference sequence). The length of the CDR3 is 15 residues. The ends lost 6 bases at V and 1 base at J; junction bases unmatched: 9. For the CDR3, the DNA is TGTGCCAGCAGTAGACAGGGTTGGAGGTCCTACGAGCAGTACTTC. Translating gives CASSRQGWRSYEQYF.

A few counts support this clone. The V gene is TRBV7-9, the J gene TRBJ2-3; the match to TRBD2 covers 9 bases. The CDR3 sequence is 15 residues long. The ends lost 5 bases at V and 2 bases at J; junction bases unmatched: 5. Germline V CDR1 and CDR2: SEHNR, FQNEAQ (reference sequence). This chain's CDR3 is CASSPAGGHTDTQYF. CDR3 nucleotide sequence: TGTGCCAGCAGCCCGGCGGGAGGGCACACAGATACGCAGTATTTT.

The chain employs TRBV29-1 and TRBJ2-7; 8 bases are shared with TRBD2. Trimming at V came to 6 bases and at J to 7 bases, leaving 8 bases not matched to a gene. The CDR3 sequence is 12 residues long. Germline lookup yields CDR1 SQVTM and CDR2 ANQGSEA. CDR3 protein: CSVLGLVKEQYF. The CDR3 region has the DNA TGCAGCGTCTTGGGACTAGTTAAGGAGCAGTACTTC.

The chain uses TRBV7-8 and TRBJ2-1, with 7 bases fitting TRBD2. The V segment lost 6 bases and the J segment 4 bases; nucleotides outside the gene matches: 6. The CDR3 sequence is 14 residues long. Germline CDR1 is SGHVS and CDR2 is FQNEAQ. Written as DNA, the CDR3 is TGTGCCAGCAGTCCCACTAGCGTTTACAATGAGCAGTTCTTC. Its protein is CASSPTSVYNEQFF.

This chain connects TRBV2 to TRBJ1-1, with D tentatively TRBD1 (6 bases). The CDR3 loop spans 15 amino acids. Trimming shortened V by 9 bases and J by 1 base, and 18 bases separated the two germline ends. Germline V gene sequence: CDR1 SNHLY, CDR2 FYNNEI. CDR3 sequence: CARRDPGAKNTEAFF. As DNA, the CDR3 is TGTGCCAGAAGGGACCCAGGGGCGAAGAACACTGAAGCTTTCTTT.

This clone has just one count. The V call is TRBV7-6, the J call TRBJ2-2; TRBD2 might be the D (6 bases). This CDR3 comprises 17 residues. Trimming took off 2 bases at V and 4 bases at J, with 17 bases between the two ends. Germline V lookup: CDR1 SGHVS, CDR2 FNYEAQ. The CDR3 DNA sequence: TGTGCCAGCAGCTTACCCCTCGGGGGTTTCGGCACCGGGGAGCTGTTTTTT. It specifies CASSLPLGGFGTGELFF.

This clone was seen more than once but under ten times. This chain joins TRBV19 and TRBJ2-1, with a possible D match to TRBD1 (6 bases). Trimming shortened V by 5 bases and J by 14 bases, and 19 bases separated the two germline ends. CDR1 and CDR2 (germline): LNHDA, SQIVND (reference sequence). The CDR3 consists of 13 residues. CDR3 in amino acids: CASSASGRGRKFF. CDR3 DNA sequence: TGTGCCAGTAGTGCCTCGGGCAGGGGCCGGAAGTTCTTC.

The table lists this clone with a few counts. This sequence joins TRBV6-5 and TRBJ1-1; TRBD1 agrees at 11 bases. CDR3 length equals 16 residues. The trim removed 4 bases at V and 5 bases at J, leaving 9 bases unmatched. The germline V gene has CDR1 MNHEY and CDR2 SVGAGI. The CDR3: CASSSGAGTGGTEAFF. CDR3 nucleotides: TGTGCCAGCAGTTCCGGCGCCGGGACAGGGGGTACTGAAGCTTTCTTT.

This chain links TRBV5-1 with TRBJ1-1, with unresolved D. The CDR3 runs 15 residues. The ends were cut back, 4 bases at V and 4 bases at J, with 17 bases in the middle. The germline gives CDR1 SGHRS, CDR2 YFSETQ. Here the CDR3 DNA reads TGCGCCAGCAGCCCTTCGAGCGGACCGAGCACTGAAGCTTTCTTT. Encoded protein: CASSPSSGPSTEAFF.

V gene TRBV14 combines with J gene TRBJ2-3, with 8 bases lining up with TRBD1. V gave up 0 bases and J gave up 5 bases; unmatched junction bases: 13. The germline gives CDR1 SGHDN, CDR2 FVKESK. The CDR3 totals 18 residues. CDR3 amino acids: CASSQESRGQGWGDTQYF. CDR3 sequence (DNA): TGTGCCAGCAGCCAAGAGAGTCGCGGACAGGGCTGGGGAGATACGCAGTATTTT.

This clone has just one count. The CDR3 coding sequence is TGTGCCAGCAGTGACTACGGACAGGGCCAAGAGACCCAGTACTTC. Translated: CASSDYGQGQETQYF. This chain uses TRBV6-4 with TRBJ2-5; TRBD1 matches 8 bases. After removal of 1 base from V and 1 base from J, the junction contained 2 bases not matched to a gene. Germline V gives CDR1 MRHNA, CDR2 SNTAGT. This CDR3 is 15 amino acids long.

The chain couples TRBV5-1 to TRBJ2-7, with 8 bases that match TRBD1. This CDR3 has 14 residues. V lost 4 bases and J lost 6; bases outside the gene matches: 9. Germline V CDR1 and CDR2: SGHRS, YFSETQ. This CDR3 reads CASSRGQGAREQYF. The CDR3 DNA follows: TGCGCCAGCAGCCGCGGCCAGGGGGCTCGCGAGCAGTACTTC.

This chain joins TRBV5-4 and TRBJ2-5, with 7 positions matching TRBD1. This CDR3 has 12 amino acids. V was pared by 5 bases and J by 5 bases, with 3 bases of the junction left unmatched. Per the germline V gene, CDR1 is SGHNT and CDR2 is YYREEE (reference sequence). CDR3 loop: CASSGTAETQYF. DNA for the CDR3: TGTGCCAGCAGTGGGACAGCGGAGACCCAGTACTTC.